Shown below are 8 T cell receptor beta chains from a single sample sequenced in a study of CD8+ T cells in alopecia areata. Extracted RNA was reverse transcribed into cDNA, the sequencing template. Libraries were prepared by immunoSEQ multiplex PCR; TCRdb keeps only in-frame clonotypes and omits some of them. This table holds more than 150,000 clones, about half found once. The sample's treatment: oral pan-JAK inhibitor, 5-10 mg twice daily. The specimen was CD8+ T cells sorted from blood, collected at week 52, from a patient treated with tofacitinib. Receptor source: a human donor with alopecia areata.

The sample holds a few counts of this clone. The CDR3 here is CASSLNSGANVLTF. The CDR3 region has the DNA TGTGCCAGCAGTTTAAACTCTGGGGCCAACGTCCTGACTTTC. The chain is built from TRBV27 and TRBJ2-6; D uncertain. Trimming took 2 bases from V and 0 from J, leaving 2 bases between them. The CDR3 totals 14 residues. Germline V CDR1 and CDR2: MNHEY, SMNVEV (reference sequence).

V usage is TRBV9 and J usage is TRBJ2-4; D remains unclear. The V end lost 4 bases, the J end lost 8 bases, and 10 bases lay between the germline ends. The CDR3 runs 12 residues. The V gene's germline CDR1 is SGDLS and CDR2 YYNGEE. CDR3 DNA sequence: TGTGCCAGCAGCTCGCGCGAGGACATTCAGTACTTC. Residues: CASSSREDIQYF. The variable domain in full, completed from reference TRBV9 and TRBJ2-4, reads DSGVTQTPKHLITATGQRVTLRCSPRSGDLSVYWYQQSLDQGLQFLIQYYNGEERAKGNILERFSAQQFPDLHSELNLSSLELGDSALYFCASSSREDIQYFGAGTRLSVL.

V usage is TRBV9 and J usage is TRBJ1-1, with D possibly being TRBD1 (5 bases). Trimming removed 3 bases at V and 6 bases at J, with 18 bases between. The CDR3 length is 15 residues. Per germline, CDR1 SGDLS and CDR2 YYNGEE. CDR3 loop: CASSDNRDRPPEAFF. The CDR3 coding sequence is TGTGCCAGCAGCGACAACCGGGACCGACCCCCTGAAGCTTTCTTT.

This rearrangement joins TRBV7-9 to TRBJ1-2, with D perhaps TRBD1 (5 bases). Trimming took 0 bases from V and 5 from J, leaving 10 bases between them. The CDR3 is 14 amino acids. The germline V gene has CDR1 SEHNR and CDR2 FQNEAQ (reference sequence). The CDR3 sequence: CASSLAGTDYGYTF. For the CDR3, the DNA is TGTGCCAGCAGCTTAGCGGGGACGGATTATGGCTACACCTTC.

CDR3 residues: CASSYRSGGAQETQYF. The CDR3 region has the DNA TGTGCCAGCAGTTACCGGAGCGGGGGGGCCCAAGAGACCCAGTACTTC. The genes are TRBV6-5 and TRBJ2-5, with 10 bases fitting TRBD2. CDR1 and CDR2 from the germline V gene are MNHEY and SVGAGI. This CDR3 is 16 amino acids long. With V trimmed by 2 bases and J by 1 base, 4 bases remained unmatched.

The chain combines TRBV18 with TRBJ2-6, with unresolved D. CDR3 length equals 15 residues. The germline gives CDR1 KGHSH, CDR2 LQKENI. The ends were cut back, 1 base at V and 2 bases at J, with 6 bases in the middle. CDR3 region: CASSPRVAGANVLTF. CDR3 DNA sequence: TGTGCCAGCTCACCACGCGTTGCTGGGGCCAACGTCCTGACTTTC.

Only a few counts were recorded for this clone. The V and J genes are TRBV7-8 and TRBJ2-1; 9 positions agree with TRBD1. CDR1 is SGHVS and CDR2 is FQNEAQ in the germline V gene. V lost 2 bases to trimming and J lost 4 bases; unmatched junction nucleotides: 3. This CDR3 has 15 amino acids. The CDR3 is CASSLLTGGYNEQFF. The CDR3 DNA reads as TGTGCCAGCAGCTTATTGACAGGGGGATACAATGAGCAGTTCTTC.

J is TRBJ1-2 and V is TRBV4-2; 8 bases line up with TRBD1. CDR1 and CDR2 from the germline V gene are LGHNA and YNFKEQ. This CDR3 is built from 15 residues. Trimming cost V 4 bases and J 1 base; bases outside gene matches: 5. CDR3 coding DNA: TGTGCCAGCAGCCTCCTGGACAGGGATAACTATGGCTACACCTTC. It specifies CASSLLDRDNYGYTF.